The 23 T cell receptor beta chains in this list originate from one sample, sequenced in a study of T cells in Graves' hyperthyroidism and ophthalmopathy. There were TCR beta CDR3 regions amplified from RNA transcripts. The TCR CDR3 was amplified in a first-round RT-PCR using the HTBI primer set. From the multiplex PCR reads, TCRdb called clonotypes with MiXCR, one entry per CDR3 protein. This table holds 500,000 to 650,000 distinct CDR3 sequences, about 20% found once. Material for sequencing was blood. Receptor source: a man between 40 and 49 years old with Graves' ophthalmopathy.

The table lists this clonotype with a few counts. The V call is TRBV7-9, the J call TRBJ1-2; 8 bases are shared with TRBD1. V shed 5 bases, J shed 6 bases, and the junction held 5 bases outside the gene matches. Germline values: CDR1 SEHNR, CDR2 FQNEAQ (reference sequence). The CDR3 is 13 residues long. The CDR3 protein is CASSRTGFDGYTF. CDR3 bases: TGTGCCAGCAGCCGGACAGGGTTCGATGGCTACACCTTC.

At least ten counts were recorded for this clonotype. CDR3 DNA sequence: TGTGCCAGCAGTTCTCCGGCTAGCTCCCCCAGCACAGATACGCAGTATTTT. Translated: CASSSPASSPSTDTQYF. The chain joins TRBV28 to TRBJ2-3, with D possibly being TRBD2 (5 bases). This CDR3 contains 17 residues. The V gene lost 4 bases and the J gene lost 0 bases, with 17 bases spanning the gap. Per the germline V gene, CDR1 is MDHEN and CDR2 is SYDVKM.

The chain employs TRBV19 and TRBJ2-3, with 7 bases fitting TRBD1. The junction had 6 bases not matched to a gene; V was cut back by 6 bases and J by 0 bases. CDR3 size: 15 residues. The V gene's germline CDR1 is LNHDA and CDR2 SQIVND (reference sequence). In DNA, the CDR3 is TGTGCCAGTAGGGCGACGGGACAGAGCACAGATACGCAGTATTTT. It codes for CASRATGQSTDTQYF.

This clonotype has a handful of counts. The chain employs TRBV6-1 and TRBJ1-1, with D possibly matching TRBD1 (5 bases). CDR1 MNHNS and CDR2 SASEGT come from the germline V gene. V lost 5 bases to trimming and J lost 1 base, with 11 bases between them. This CDR3 contains 14 residues. CDR3: CASSQGVSNTEAFF. The CDR3 bases are TGTGCCAGCAGTCAAGGGGTATCGAACACTGAAGCTTTCTTT.

V gene TRBV28 combines with J gene TRBJ2-2; 10 bases are a match to TRBD1. This CDR3 has 16 residues. Germline CDR1 is MDHEN and CDR2 is SYDVKM. V shed 3 bases, J shed 4 bases, and the junction held 5 bases outside the gene matches. Here the CDR3 DNA reads TGTGCCAGCAGTTTCCCCGGGACAGGGGCCACCGGGGAGCTGTTTTTT. Amino acids: CASSFPGTGATGELFF.

The V gene is TRBV6-1, the J gene TRBJ2-5, with 7 bases fitting TRBD2. Germline V gives CDR1 MNHNS, CDR2 SASEGT. There are 16 residues in the CDR3. Trimming took 0 bases from V and 2 from J; bases not matched to a gene: 6. The CDR3 region has the DNA TGTGCCAGCAGTGAAGCCGCGGGGGACGGACAAGAGACCCAGTACTTC. Encoded protein: CASSEAAGDGQETQYF.

V usage is TRBV9 and J usage is TRBJ2-1; TRBD2 matches 9 bases. Germline V CDR1 and CDR2: SGDLS, YYNGEE. V was clipped by 6 bases and J by 7 bases; unmatched bases: 17. The length of the CDR3 is 17 residues. In DNA, the CDR3 is TGTGCCAGCAATTCTGGCGCGGGAGGGACGGCGAGTAATGAGCAGTTCTTC. Translation: CASNSGAGGTASNEQFF.

The gene calls are TRBV24-1 and TRBJ2-4; the D is unclear. The V gene lost 3 bases and the J gene lost 0 bases, with 11 bases spanning the gap. The CDR3 covers 16 residues. CDR1 is KGHDR, CDR2 SFDVKD, per germline. As DNA, the CDR3 is TGTGCCACCAGTGATCCCGACCCTCTAGCCAAAAACATTCAGTACTTC. It translates to CATSDPDPLAKNIQYF.

The chain employs TRBV20-1 and TRBJ2-7; TRBD1 agrees at 9 bases. Germline V gives CDR1 DFQATT, CDR2 SNEGSKA (reference sequence). V was clipped by 0 bases and J by 3 bases; unmatched bases: 6. The CDR3 is 15 amino acids. This CDR3 is CSARDLNRGHYEQYF. As DNA, the CDR3 is TGCAGTGCTAGAGATCTAAACAGGGGGCACTACGAGCAGTACTTC.

This chain joins TRBV28 and TRBJ2-3; D unresolved. The CDR3 has 10 amino acids. The germline CDR1 and CDR2 sequences are MDHEN and SYDVKM. Trimming stripped 3 bases from V and 10 bases from J, with 5 bases between. CDR3 coding DNA: TGTGCCAGCAGTTTTGCTCCGCAGTATTTT. Its protein is CASSFAPQYF. Combining the CDR3 with reference TRBV28 and TRBJ2-3 gives the whole variable domain DVKVTQSSRYLVKRTGEKVFLECVQDMDHENMFWYRQDPGLGLRLIYFSYDVKMKEKGDIPEGYSVSREKKERFSLILESASTNQTSMYLCASSFAPQYFGPGTRLTVL.

The chain combines TRBV19 with TRBJ1-5, with D tentatively TRBD1 (5 bases). CDR1 is LNHDA and CDR2 is SQIVND in the germline V gene (reference sequence). Trimming left V 4 bases short and J 9 bases short, with 10 bases between. This CDR3 contains 12 residues. The chain's CDR3 is CASSTDTAPQHF. The CDR3 coding sequence is TGTGCCAGTAGTACGGACACTGCGCCCCAGCATTTT.

The rearrangement uses TRBV30 and TRBJ1-3; 7 bases are a match to TRBD1. J gave up 1 base and V 4 bases, and 7 bases lay outside the gene matches. CDR3 length equals 15 residues. Germline V lookup: CDR1 GTSNPN, CDR2 SVGIG (reference sequence). CDR3 region: CAWIVPGQSGNTIYF. The DNA for the CDR3 is TGTGCCTGGATCGTACCGGGACAGTCTGGAAACACCATATATTTT.

J is TRBJ1-1 and V is TRBV28; unclear D gene. Trimming shortened V by 7 bases and J by 3 bases, and 12 bases separated the two germline ends. In germline, CDR1 is MDHEN, CDR2 SYDVKM. This CDR3 is built from 13 residues. CDR3 coding DNA: TGTGCCAGCACCAACTGGAAGGACACTGAAGCTTTCTTT. This encodes CASTNWKDTEAFF. Variable domain in full (rest from reference TRBV28 and TRBJ1-1): DVKVTQSSRYLVKRTGEKVFLECVQDMDHENMFWYRQDPGLGLRLIYFSYDVKMKEKGDIPEGYSVSREKKERFSLILESASTNQTSMYLCASTNWKDTEAFFGQGTRLTVV.

CDR3: CAISDRLAGGTHQDTQYF. CDR3 bases: TGTGCCATCAGTGACCGACTAGCGGGAGGCACGCACCAAGATACGCAGTATTTT. The chain links TRBV10-3 to TRBJ2-3; 13 bases line up with TRBD2. The germline gives CDR1 ENHRY, CDR2 SYGVKD. This CDR3 is 18 amino acids long. Losses at the gene ends were 3 bases for V and 5 bases for J; bases not matched to a gene: 11.

This clonotype has a count of ten or more. V and J are TRBV28 and TRBJ2-1; D not resolved. Deletions cut 5 bases from V and 10 bases from J, with 18 bases between. Germline V gene sequence: CDR1 MDHEN, CDR2 SYDVKM. CDR3 length: 14 amino acids. As DNA, the CDR3 is TGTGCCAGCAGTCCCTCTCATCTCCTGAGGGAGCAGTTCTTC. Its protein product is CASSPSHLLREQFF.

This chain's CDR3 is CSAYGGVAYEQYF. The CDR3 region has the DNA TGCAGTGCTTACGGTGGAGTTGCCTACGAGCAGTACTTC. The chain combines TRBV20-1 with TRBJ2-7; D unresolved. Germline loops: CDR1 DFQATT, CDR2 SNEGSKA (reference sequence). This CDR3 region has 13 residues. The V end was cut by 5 bases, the J end by 2 bases, with 13 bases between.

This clonotype was found a few times. CDR3 DNA: TGTGCCAGCAGTGTGTCAGGGGGCCACACAGATACGCAGTATTTT. Amino acids: CASSVSGGHTDTQYF. The V call is TRBV25-1, the J call TRBJ2-3; 8 positions agree with TRBD1. With 4 bases clipped from V and 2 bases from J, the junction kept 5 bases outside the gene matches. This CDR3 spans 15 amino acids. The germline V gene has CDR1 MGHDK and CDR2 SYGVNS.

The chain recombines TRBV20-1 with TRBJ1-2; weak D call: TRBD1 (5 bases). Looked up from germline, CDR1 is DFQATT and CDR2 is SNEGSKA (reference sequence). This CDR3 has 12 residues. V lost 5 bases to trimming and J lost 8 bases, with 15 bases between them. This chain's CDR3 is CSARGGLSGYTF. In nucleotides, the CDR3 is TGCAGTGCTCGGGGGGGACTCTCGGGCTACACCTTC.

The chain links TRBV27 to TRBJ2-7; no definite D call. Germline V gene sequence: CDR1 MNHEY, CDR2 SMNVEV (reference sequence). This CDR3 is 11 amino acids long. V was clipped by 6 bases and J by 3 bases, with 6 bases between them. CDR3 amino acids: CASSDLYEQYF. The CDR3 nucleotides read TGTGCCAGCAGCGATCTCTACGAGCAGTACTTC.

V gene TRBV6-5 combines with J gene TRBJ2-5; TRBD1 is a possible D gene (6 bases). Trimming stripped 5 bases from V and 5 bases from J, with 12 bases between. Per germline, CDR1 MNHEY and CDR2 SVGAGI. The length of the CDR3 is 13 residues. The CDR3 region has the DNA TGTGCCAGCAGTAGGGGGAGTTGGGAGACCCAGTACTTC. Its protein product is CASSRGSWETQYF.

This clonotype was counted many times. The CDR3 sequence is CASSLLGAGLVDEQFF. The CDR3 DNA is TGTGCCAGCAGTTTGTTAGGTGCGGGGTTGGTCGATGAGCAGTTCTTC. This chain connects TRBV28 to TRBJ2-1, with D perhaps TRBD2 (6 bases). CDR3 length equals 16 residues. The germline V gene has CDR1 MDHEN and CDR2 SYDVKM. V lost 3 bases to trimming and J lost 8 bases, with 20 bases between them.

The chain uses TRBV14 and TRBJ1-1; D unresolved. V was shortened by 1 base and J by 4 bases, with 7 bases between the two germline ends. The CDR3 length is 13 residues. Germline V gives CDR1 SGHDN, CDR2 FVKESK. CDR3 coding DNA: TGTGCCAGCAGCCAAGGAAGGGCCACTGAAGCTTTCTTT. Translation: CASSQGRATEAFF.

This clonotype has ten or more counts. CDR3 loop: CASISDMSSYNEQFF. CDR3 DNA sequence: TGTGCCAGCATTTCGGACATGAGCTCCTACAATGAGCAGTTCTTC. The chain carries TRBV2 and TRBJ2-1; D may be TRBD1 (5 bases). Between the trimmed V and J ends, which lost 7 bases and 0 bases, there was a span of 13 bases. From germline, CDR1 is SNHLY and CDR2 FYNNEI. CDR3 size: 15 residues.